A single sample is the source of the 28 T cell receptor beta chains below, sequenced in a study of regulatory T cells in long-lasting Graves disease. Construction of the TCR beta libraries employed iRepertoire HTBI primers in conjunction with Arm-PCR of CDR3 regions. In TCRdb, the multiplex PCR reads were re-called with MiXCR into one record per CDR3 protein. The top ten clones hold roughly 13% of a sample with about 430,000 distinct CDR3 sequences, around 23% of them seen once. Documented time point: persistent/refractory GD, antithyroid drugs over 5 years with positive TRAb. Following extraction of RNA from PBMCs, that RNA was used to make the TCR library. The sample was peripheral blood mononuclear cells (PBMCs), taken when the disease was refractory, from a patient treated with antithyroid drugs. The receptors were gathered from a female donor with Graves disease.

This rearrangement joins TRBV29-1 to TRBJ1-3; no firm D call. The CDR3 spans 13 residues. V lost 6 bases, J lost 0 bases, and 9 bases lay in between. The germline V gene encodes CDR1 SQVTM and CDR2 ANQGSEA. CDR3 DNA: TGCAGCGTGAGATGGCCCTCTGGAAACACCATATATTTT. Translating gives CSVRWPSGNTIYF.

This clonotype has ten or more counts. The gene calls are TRBV28 and TRBJ2-7, with TRBD2 matching 9 bases. V dropped 7 bases and J dropped 4; count of bases not matched to a gene: 11. The CDR3 sequence is 15 residues long. Germline V gene sequence: CDR1 MDHEN, CDR2 SYDVKM. CDR3 loop: CASTHLSGSFYEQYF. Here the CDR3 DNA reads TGTGCCAGCACCCACCTTAGCGGGAGCTTTTACGAGCAGTACTTC.

This clonotype was seen a handful of times. The chain uses TRBV4-1 and TRBJ1-1; D might be TRBD1 (6 bases). The germline V and J ends were trimmed by 0 bases and 1 base, with 12 bases remaining between them. Germline V lookup: CDR1 MGHRA, CDR2 YSYEKL. The CDR3 has 16 amino acids. CDR3 nucleotide sequence: TGCGCCAGCAGCCAAGACCGCCTCAGGGGGAACACTGAAGCTTTCTTT. Translating gives CASSQDRLRGNTEAFF.

This clonotype was counted only a few times. V gene TRBV5-4 combines with J gene TRBJ1-1, with D perhaps matching TRBD1 (6 bases). With 4 bases removed from V and 1 base from J, the gap between germline ends came to 11 bases. The CDR3 is 14 residues long. Germline CDR1 and CDR2: SGHNT and YYREEE (reference sequence). The CDR3 loop is CASSPDRRNTEAFF. CDR3 nucleotides: TGTGCCAGCAGCCCGGACAGACGGAACACTGAAGCTTTCTTT.

This clonotype was recorded at least ten times. The chain uses TRBV20-1 and TRBJ2-5; D is ambiguous. CDR1 DFQATT and CDR2 SNEGSKA come from the germline V gene (reference sequence). Trimming pared 8 bases from V and 5 bases from J, leaving 9 bases between. The CDR3 is 10 residues long. CDR3 DNA: TGCAGTCCACTTGGGGAGACCCAGTACTTC. Amino acid sequence: CSPLGETQYF.

This clonotype showed up many times. This rearrangement joins TRBV28 to TRBJ1-5, with D hard to call. The CDR3 totals 12 residues. V was trimmed by 3 bases and J by 3 bases, leaving 3 bases between them. The germline CDR1 and CDR2 sequences are MDHEN and SYDVKM. CDR3 nucleotides: TGTGCCAGCAGTTTTACCAATCAGCCCCAGCATTTT. Translating gives CASSFTNQPQHF.

Points on this clonotype: A single base separates this from a much larger clone, so it may be a read error. The chain is built from TRBV3-1 and TRBJ1-5, with D unresolved. V was shortened by 0 bases and J by 3 bases, with 6 bases between the two germline ends. CDR1 is LGHDT, CDR2 YNNKEL, per germline (reference sequence). The CDR3 spans 14 residues. CDR3 sequence (DNA): TGTGCCAGCAGCCAAGATTGGCACAATCAGCCCCAGCATTTT. Its protein is CASSQDWHNQPQHF.

The chain has TRBV6-5 and TRBJ2-4; D ambiguous. Between the trimmed V and J ends, which lost 4 bases and 4 bases, there was a span of 14 bases. Germline CDR1 and CDR2: MNHEY and SVGAGI. There are 15 residues in the CDR3. The CDR3 bases are TGTGCCAGCAGTTCCCGACGGGTTTTGAAAAACATTCAGTACTTC. It specifies CASSSRRVLKNIQYF.

This chain connects TRBV19 to TRBJ2-7; 7 bases line up with TRBD1. V lost 1 base and J lost 3; bases outside the gene matches: 9. The CDR3 length is 16 residues. Germline values: CDR1 LNHDA, CDR2 SQIVND (reference sequence). The CDR3 spells CASSIAARQGVYEQYF. CDR3 bases: TGTGCCAGTAGTATAGCTGCGCGACAGGGTGTCTACGAGCAGTACTTC.

This clonotype was found many times. The chain joins TRBV6-1 to TRBJ2-2; tentative D call: TRBD1 (5 bases). Between the trimmed V and J ends, which lost 8 bases and 5 bases, there was a span of 15 bases. Germline CDR1 and CDR2: MNHNS and SASEGT. This CDR3 spans 14 amino acids. The CDR3 DNA reads TGTGCCAGCGCCTGGGGCCAACTTACCGGGGAGCTGTTTTTT. This encodes CASAWGQLTGELFF.

In this sample, this clonotype turned up many times. The V and J genes are TRBV27 and TRBJ2-5; 9 bases match TRBD1. Germline lookup yields CDR1 MNHEY and CDR2 SMNVEV (reference sequence). The CDR3 covers 13 residues. Trimming removed 5 bases from V and 5 bases from J; junction bases left unmatched: 3. The CDR3 DNA follows: TGTGCCAGCAGTGTAGACAGGGGGGAGACCCAGTACTTC. This gives the protein CASSVDRGETQYF.

The rearrangement uses TRBV14 and TRBJ1-3; D is unclear. This CDR3 comprises 16 residues. Germline V gene data show CDR1 as SGHDN and CDR2 as FVKESK. The V gene lost 1 base and the J gene lost 2 bases, with 12 bases spanning the gap. CDR3 region: CASSQAARAAGNTIYF. For the CDR3, the DNA is TGTGCCAGCAGCCAAGCGGCCCGAGCGGCTGGAAACACCATATATTTT.

This clonotype was recorded many times. A read error is possible here, since a much larger clone lies one base away. The chain employs TRBV14 and TRBJ2-5; D might be TRBD2 (6 bases). V was trimmed by 4 bases and J by 2 bases, leaving 8 bases between them. The CDR3 is 13 amino acids. Germline assignment: CDR1 SGHDN and CDR2 FVKESK. As DNA, the CDR3 is TGTGCCAGCAGCCGGGGACTGCAAGAGACCCAGTACTTC. Protein sequence: CASSRGLQETQYF.

The CDR3 loop is CATSRESRLGIGGKLFF. The CDR3 coding sequence is TGTGCCACCAGCAGAGAGTCGCGGTTGGGGATTGGAGGAAAACTGTTTTTT. The gene calls are TRBV15 and TRBJ1-4; D call uncertain. Germline V gene data show CDR1 as LNHNV and CDR2 as YYDKDF (reference sequence). Trimming removed 0 bases at V and 10 bases at J, with 21 bases between. The CDR3 is 17 amino acids.

This clonotype was recorded many times. The chain combines TRBV28 with TRBJ1-1; D ambiguous. The V end was cut by 4 bases, the J end by 1 base, with 10 bases between. Germline values: CDR1 MDHEN, CDR2 SYDVKM. This CDR3 has 14 amino acids. The CDR3 region has the DNA TGTGCCAGCAGTTCCCAAGATAGGAACACTGAAGCTTTCTTT. It yields the protein CASSSQDRNTEAFF.

This clonotype was detected many times. The chain combines TRBV11-2 with TRBJ1-6, with TRBD1 as a possible D gene (5 bases). Per germline, CDR1 SGHAT and CDR2 FQNNGV. This CDR3 region has 13 residues. V was clipped by 1 base and J by 10 bases, with 8 bases between them. The CDR3 reads CASSLARDSPLHF. The CDR3 DNA reads TGTGCCAGCAGCTTAGCTCGGGACTCACCCCTCCACTTT. Combining the CDR3 with reference TRBV11-2 and TRBJ1-6 gives the whole variable domain EAGVAQSPRYKIIEKRQSVAFWCNPISGHATLYWYQQILGQGPKLLIQFQNNGVVDDSQLPKDRFSAERLKGVDSTLKIQPAKLEDSAVYLCASSLARDSPLHFGNGTRLTVT.

This rearrangement joins TRBV25-1 to TRBJ2-5, with TRBD1 identical over 8 bases. There are 14 residues in the CDR3. Germline V gives CDR1 MGHDK, CDR2 SYGVNS. The junction had 7 bases not matched to a gene; V was cut back by 6 bases and J by 4 bases. The CDR3 DNA follows: TGTGCCAGCAGACAGACAGGGGTGGGAGAGACCCAGTACTTC. Translation gives CASRQTGVGETQYF.

This clonotype turned up a few times. This chain connects TRBV9 to TRBJ2-5, with 7 bases aligning to TRBD2. CDR1 and CDR2 (germline): SGDLS, YYNGEE. V lost 0 bases and J lost 5; bases outside the gene matches: 1. The CDR3 contains 13 residues. CDR3 nucleotides: TGTGCCAGCAGCGTAGACGGGAGGGAGACCCAGTACTTC. Translated: CASSVDGRETQYF.

This clonotype was counted at least ten times. The CDR3 region has the DNA TGCGCCAGCAGCCAAGGGGGGAGCCAAGAGACCCAGTACTTC. Its translation: CASSQGGSQETQYF. The chain joins TRBV4-1 to TRBJ2-5, with D perhaps assigned TRBD1 or TRBD2 (5 bases each). CDR3 length equals 14 residues. CDR1 MGHRA and CDR2 YSYEKL come from the germline V gene. Trimming removed 1 base from V and 1 base from J, with 7 bases in between.

V usage is TRBV6-1 and J usage is TRBJ1-2; 8 positions match TRBD1. Germline values: CDR1 MNHNS, CDR2 SASEGT. Unmatched junction bases numbered 24, after V lost 10 bases and J lost 2 bases. CDR3 length: 19 amino acids. CDR3 region: CATLTPFTLDRGGNYGYTF. CDR3 coding DNA: TGTGCCACCCTGACCCCCTTTACCTTAGACAGGGGAGGAAACTATGGCTACACCTTC.

This clonotype was seen ten or more times. This chain joins TRBV27 and TRBJ2-7; a weak D match, TRBD1 (6 bases). CDR1 is MNHEY and CDR2 is SMNVEV in the germline V gene (reference sequence). Trimming removed 2 bases from V and 6 bases from J, with 11 bases in between. This CDR3 contains 13 residues. In DNA form, the CDR3 reads TGTGCCAGCAGTTTAAGGGGGAATGGCGAGCAGTACTTC. As protein: CASSLRGNGEQYF.

This clonotype was picked up a small number of times. V is TRBV9 and J is TRBJ1-3; weak D call: TRBD1 (6 bases). This CDR3 spans 18 amino acids. The V end was cut by 5 bases, the J end by 5 bases, with 26 bases between. In germline, CDR1 is SGDLS, CDR2 YYNGEE. Here the CDR3 reads CASSPTTGGAGERNTIYF. DNA of the CDR3: TGTGCCAGCAGTCCAACCACCGGGGGGGCAGGGGAGAGAAACACCATATATTTT.

This clonotype was found many times. The rearrangement links TRBV12-3 or TRBV12-4 to TRBJ1-5; D is unclear. There are 14 residues in the CDR3. The V gene lost 6 bases and the J gene lost 1 base, with 10 bases spanning the gap. CDR3 sequence reads: CASSLPASNQPQHF. In nucleotides, the CDR3 is TGTGCCAGCAGCCTCCCGGCGAGCAATCAGCCCCAGCATTTT.

This clonotype was counted ten times or more. The chain recombines TRBV28 with TRBJ1-1; D unclear. Germline loops: CDR1 MDHEN, CDR2 SYDVKM. CDR3 length: 14 residues. The V and J ends lost 3 bases and 1 base respectively, with 9 bases between them. This chain's CDR3 is CASSFRAPNTEAFF. In DNA form, the CDR3 reads TGTGCCAGCAGTTTCCGGGCCCCGAACACTGAAGCTTTCTTT.

This clonotype was seen repeatedly, ten times or more. The chain is built from TRBV2 and TRBJ2-7; D possibly corresponds to TRBD1 (5 bases). From germline, CDR1 is SNHLY and CDR2 FYNNEI. Trimming took 6 bases from V and 1 from J, leaving 16 bases between them. CDR3 size: 15 residues. The CDR3 sequence is CASRSDSKGSYEQYF. CDR3 coding DNA: TGTGCCAGCAGATCCGACAGTAAGGGATCCTACGAGCAGTACTTC.

On this clonotype: The junction does not match germline at one end; this may be a read error. V gene TRBV20-1 combines with J gene TRBJ1-3, with D unresolved. The CDR3 has 12 amino acids. CDR1 and CDR2 from the germline V gene are DFQATT and SNEGSKA (reference sequence). The CDR3: CSARTPGDTIYF. CDR3 sequence (DNA): TGCAGTGCTAGGACCCCTGGAGACACCATATATTTT.

Comment on this clonotype: A much bigger clone sits one base away, suggesting this may be a read error. The conserved phenylalanine or tryptophan normally closing the CDR3 is absent here, so this likely arose from a read error. The CDR3 sequence is CASSDRTVYNSPLHL. The CDR3, as DNA: TGTGCCAGCAGTGACCGGACAGTTTATAATTCACCCCTCCACCTT. The V call is TRBV28, the J call TRBJ1-6, with a weak D call TRBD1 (6 bases). The V end lost 5 bases, the J end lost 4 bases, and 12 bases lay between the germline ends. The CDR3 runs 15 residues. CDR1 MDHEN and CDR2 SYDVKM come from the germline V gene.

There are many counts of this clonotype. This chain joins TRBV20-1 and TRBJ2-5; 9 bases align to TRBD2. V lost 5 bases and J lost 3; bases outside the gene matches: 7. The length of the CDR3 is 14 residues. CDR1 and CDR2 from the germline V gene are DFQATT and SNEGSKA (reference sequence). The DNA of the CDR3 is TGCAGTGCTGAGCGGGGGGCTTTGGAAGAGACCCAGTACTTC. This codes for CSAERGALEETQYF.